Listed here is a single T cell receptor (beta chain). This entry comes from a study of blood T cell repertoires in COVID-19. Method: immunoSEQ multiplex PCR; TCRdb's copy keeps in-frame clones and lacks some. The sample carries hundreds of thousands of clones, 85% recorded once. The CDR3 loop spans 13 amino acids. Germline V CDR1 and CDR2: SNHLY, FYNNEI. Trimming removed 3 bases from V and 6 bases from J, with 12 bases in between. The rearrangement uses TRBV2 and TRBJ2-7; D call uncertain. This receptor was taken from a woman aged 45-59 years with acute COVID-19. Material for sequencing was PBMCs or T cells enriched from blood (not recorded which). CDR3 region: CASSDSGQVEQYF. Written as DNA, the CDR3 is TGTGCCAGCAGTGACTCTGGGCAGGTCGAGCAGTACTTC.